This is a list of T cell receptor beta chains from one sample in a study of early T cells in non-severe SARS-CoV-2 infection. One entry per CDR3 protein results from TCRdb running MiXCR on the 5' RACE reads. The data hold 45,000 to 55,000 distinct CDR3 sequences, with under 7% observed a single time. The sample was whole blood, taken at baseline. These TCRs come from an adult who was a healthcare worker with PCR-confirmed SARS-CoV-2 infection or an uninfected control (not recorded which). Each CDR3 is given with its conserved first and last residue. D genes are given only for firm matches. Size is omitted from some rows. Given values are once, few, many or a class for expanded clones.

CDR3 protein,CDR3 DNA,D gene,clone size,V gene,J gene
CSAREQGMGEQYF,TGCAGTGCTAGGGAACAGGGGATGGGGGAGCAGTACTTC,TRBD1,.,TRBV20-1,TRBJ2-7
CASSRAGRSTDTQYF,TGCGCCAGCAGCAGGGCCGGTAGGAGCACAGATACGCAGTATTTT,.,.,TRBV5-1,TRBJ2-3
CASGRVIGYEQYF,TGTGCCAGCGGGAGGGTAATTGGATACGAGCAGTACTTC,TRBD2,many,TRBV6-6,TRBJ2-7
CASSVSGGLNNEQFF,TGTGCCAGCAGCGTCAGCGGGGGGCTCAACAATGAGCAGTTCTTC,TRBD2,.,TRBV9,TRBJ2-1
CASSHGLGAEAFF,TGTGCCAGTAGCCATGGATTAGGCGCTGAAGCTTTCTTT,.,.,TRBV19,TRBJ1-1
CASSAGQVGEAFF,TGTGCCAGCAGCGCAGGACAGGTGGGGGAAGCTTTCTTT,TRBD1,many,TRBV9,TRBJ1-1
CASSYSAGTYYNEQFF,TGTGCCAGCAGTTACTCGGCAGGGACCTACTACAATGAGCAGTTCTTC,.,many,TRBV6-2/TRBV6-3,TRBJ2-1
CASSPAGVQAFF,TGTGCCAGCAGCCCGGCGGGGGTTCAAGCTTTCTTT,.,many,TRBV7-9,TRBJ1-1
CSAPQADRRNTEAFF,TGCAGTGCTCCTCAAGCGGACAGGCGGAACACTGAAGCTTTCTTT,TRBD1,.,TRBV20-1,TRBJ1-1
CASSAPYNSPLHF,TGTGCCAGCAGCGCCCCCTATAATTCACCCCTCCACTTT,.,.,TRBV25-1,TRBJ1-6
CASSPRPAPGNTIYF,TGTGCCAGCAGTCCGAGACCCGCACCTGGAAACACCATATATTTT,.,few,TRBV27,TRBJ1-3
CAGWDRGTDTQYF,TGTGCCGGATGGGACAGGGGCACAGATACGCAGTATTTT,TRBD1,few,TRBV2,TRBJ2-3
CASSVDSGNTIYF,TGTGCCAGCAGCGTTGACTCTGGAAACACCATATATTTT,.,few,TRBV9,TRBJ1-3
CASSERISTDTQYF,TGTGCCAGCAGTGAAAGGATCTCCACAGATACGCAGTATTTT,.,many,TRBV2,TRBJ2-3
CASSQIWRGLYGYTF,TGCGCCAGCAGCCAGATATGGCGGGGATTGTACGGCTACACCTTC,.,many,TRBV4-3,TRBJ1-2
CASSPTRANTEAFF,TGCGCCAGCAGCCCGACTAGGGCGAACACTGAAGCTTTCTTT,.,.,TRBV5-1,TRBJ1-1
CSVGTLNTGELFF,TGCAGCGTTGGGACACTTAACACCGGGGAGCTGTTTTTT,.,few,TRBV29-1,TRBJ2-2
CSVRVSGANVLTF,TGCAGCGTTCGGGTCTCTGGGGCCAACGTCCTGACTTTC,.,many,TRBV29-1,TRBJ2-6
CASTQGGPGEAFF,TGTGCCAGCACCCAGGGGGGGCCCGGTGAAGCTTTCTTT,TRBD1,many,TRBV6-6,TRBJ1-1
CASSSTGAEQYF,TGTGCCAGCAGCTCGACAGGGGCCGAGCAGTACTTC,TRBD1,many,TRBV7-9,TRBJ2-7
CSARALNVGPTNTEAFF,TGCAGTGCTAGAGCTCTTAACGTAGGGCCGACGAACACTGAAGCTTTCTTT,.,many,TRBV20-1,TRBJ1-1
CASSLRGRRTEAFF,TGTGCCAGCAGTTTAAGGGGGAGACGCACTGAAGCTTTCTTT,.,few,TRBV27,TRBJ1-1
CSVDGTGFGSGAFF,TGCAGCGTTGATGGGACAGGGTTCGGTTCTGGAGCTTTCTTT,TRBD1,.,TRBV29-1,TRBJ1-1
CASSLFTGTQYF,TGTGCCAGCAGTTTATTTACCGGGACCCAGTACTTC,.,many,TRBV28,TRBJ2-5
CASSEGSWGSNQPQHF,TGTGCCAGCAGTGAAGGTTCTTGGGGGAGCAATCAGCCCCAGCATTTT,.,many,TRBV6-1,TRBJ1-5
CASSLARAGIVQETQYF,TGTGCCAGCAGTTTAGCCCGGGCAGGGATCGTCCAAGAGACCCAGTACTTC,.,many,TRBV28,TRBJ2-5